This T cell receptor (beta chain) was found in a study of memory B cells and T cells in multiple sclerosis. Assay: immunoSEQ multiplex PCR; the TCRdb copy retains only in-frame clones and omits some. The sample includes more than 12,000 clones, around 63% of them seen just once. Germline V gives CDR1 SEHNR, CDR2 FQNEAQ (reference sequence). This CDR3 region has 12 residues. V was clipped by 11 bases and J by 4 bases; unmatched bases: 5. Worth noting for this clone: Its antigen is unidentified.

Study outcomes and limitations: Shared clonotype counts depended on differing compartment clone-set sizes and were normalized.

The specimen was memory (CD45RO+) CD4+ T cells from blood. The receptor was isolated from a human donor with multiple sclerosis. This chain uses TRBV7-9 with TRBJ2-5; 9 bases are shared with TRBD2. The CDR3 spells CALGGRGETQYF. DNA of the CDR3: TGTGCCCTCGGCGGGAGGGGAGAGACCCAGTACTTC.